This T cell receptor (beta chain) was obtained from a study of memory CD4+ T cells and cytomegalovirus serostatus. Notes on the study in general: Of approximately 150 reported CMV TCRbeta sequences, roughly 70 were found in memory CD4+ repertoires.

Sequencing used immunoSEQ multiplex PCR; TCRdb keeps in-frame clones, though not all of them. This table holds tens of thousands of clones, more than 75% found once. Single viable CD3+CD4+CD8-CD45RO+ cells were sorted as the memory CD4+ T cells. CD4+ T cells were isolated by positive magnetic selection. Turning to this clone: Its antigen remains unknown.

V dropped 0 bases and J dropped 4 bases, with 11 bases sitting between them. The CDR3 covers 15 residues. Germline values: CDR1 SGHRS, CDR2 YFSETQ. The rearrangement uses TRBV5-1 and TRBJ2-1, with a tentative D call TRBD1 (6 bases). Sequenced: memory CD4+ T cells from blood. The TCR originated in an adult in good health and CMV-seronegative. As DNA, the CDR3 is TGCGCCAGCAGCTTGGATGGACAGCAGTACAATGAGCAGTTCTTC. Amino acid sequence: CASSLDGQQYNEQFF.